This is a list of T cell receptor beta chains from one sample in a study of shared clonotypes between healthy human individuals. The protocol was immunoSEQ multiplex PCR, while the TCRdb copy is restricted to in-frame clones and leaves out a portion. Among nearly 500,000 clones listed, 70% to 80% were seen once. The sample comprised PBMCs. These receptors all stem from a woman in her thirties or forties in good health. Some clones in this sample may be carry-over from other donors' samples. The CDR3 runs from the conserved cysteine through the conserved F or W. The order of the fields is clone size, D gene, J gene, CDR3 length, V gene, CDR3 DNA, CDR3 protein. D genes are given only for firm matches. Size values are once, few and many counts, or a class for expanded clones, and some rows have none.

>NA|NA|TRBJ2-1|12|TRBV5-8
TGTGCCAGCAGGGTGCGGGCTAATGAGCAGTTCTTC
CASRVRANEQFF
>once|NA|TRBJ2-7|14|TRBV5-8
TGTGCCAGCAGCAAGGGACTTTCCTCCTACGAGCAGTACTTC
CASSKGLSSYEQYF
>many|NA|TRBJ2-7|10|TRBV20-1
TGCAGTGCTGGCTACTACGAGCAGTACTTC
CSAGYYEQYF
>NA|TRBD2|TRBJ2-1|17|TRBV9
TGTGCCAGCAGCCCGCCGGGACTAGCGGGGGGATACAATGAGCAGTTCTTC
CASSPPGLAGGYNEQFF
>NA|NA|TRBJ1-1|13|TRBV6-1
TGTGCCAGCGTCGCCTACCGGAGGACTGAAGCTTTCTTT
CASVAYRRTEAFF
>NA|NA|TRBJ2-3|13|TRBV5-8
TGTGCCAGCAGCTTTGGGGGGACAAATACGCAGTATTTT
CASSFGGTNTQYF
>NA|NA|TRBJ2-3|14|TRBV6-6
TGTGCCAGCAGTTACTCCCAGACTACAGATACGCAGTATTTT
CASSYSQTTDTQYF
>once|NA|TRBJ1-5|16|TRBV4-2
TGTGCCAGCAGCCAAGATCGGGGGCGAGTTAATCAGCCCCAGCATTTT
CASSQDRGRVNQPQHF
>NA|NA|TRBJ1-1|13|TRBV7-9
TGTGCCAGCAGCCGACCCGGGTCTCTTGAAGCTTTCTTT
CASSRPGSLEAFF
>NA|NA|TRBJ1-1|14|TRBV5-6
TGTGCCAGCAGCTTACAACAGACCAACACTGAAGCTTTCTTT
CASSLQQTNTEAFF
>once|NA|TRBJ2-1|14|TRBV7-6
TGTGCCAGCAGCTTAGTGGGGGAGTACGATGAGCAGTTCTTC
CASSLVGEYDEQFF
>NA|TRBD2|TRBJ2-3|15|TRBV6-1
TGTGCCAGCAGTGTACAAGCGGGAGGACCAGATACGCAGTATTTT
CASSVQAGGPDTQYF
>NA|NA|TRBJ2-1|13|TRBV27
TGTGCCAGCAGGGGGTCCCCATACAATGAGCAGTTCTTC
CASRGSPYNEQFF